This T cell receptor beta chain came from a study of blood T cells in healthy people across ages. Overall study findings and caveats: Age advanced and TCR beta diversity per million T cells fell, roughly linearly. Expanded clonotype changes were possibly confounded by unknown donor CMV status.

A sample-barcoded 5' primer and a J-beta primer mix were used in a second PCR of roughly 6 to 11 cycles. TCRdb fed the 5' RACE reads into MiXCR, producing one record per CDR3 protein. The sample lists some 1.1 million distinct CDR3 sequences, about two fifths occurring once. Each sample gave at least 6.5 million isolated PBMCs. Total RNA, at least 5.5 micrograms per sample, was extracted from PBMCs. This clonotype was picked up a small number of times. Its antigen remains unidentified. The origin of this receptor is a man between 18 and 29 years old in good health. Source material: blood.

CDR3 residues: CASSPSGTAKNIQYF. The CDR3 DNA sequence: TGTGCCAGCAGCCCATCCGGGACAGCCAAAAACATTCAGTACTTC. The chain uses TRBV7-3 and TRBJ2-4; D possibly matches TRBD1 or TRBD2 (5 bases each). CDR1 SGHTA and CDR2 FQGTGA come from the germline V gene. V lost 5 bases to trimming and J lost 0 bases, with 11 bases between them. The CDR3 sequence is 15 residues long.